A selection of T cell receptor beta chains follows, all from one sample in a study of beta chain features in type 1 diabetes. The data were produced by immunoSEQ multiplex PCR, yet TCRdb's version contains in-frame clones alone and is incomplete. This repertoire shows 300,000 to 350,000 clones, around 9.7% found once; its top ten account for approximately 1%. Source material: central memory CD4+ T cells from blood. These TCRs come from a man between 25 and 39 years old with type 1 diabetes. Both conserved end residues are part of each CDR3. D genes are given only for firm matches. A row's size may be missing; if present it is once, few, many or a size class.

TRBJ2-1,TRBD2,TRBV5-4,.,TGTGCCAGCAGCACGGGAGGTGACAATGAGCAGTTCTTC,CASSTGGDNEQFF
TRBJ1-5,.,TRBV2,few,TGTGCCAGCAGTGAATGGGGTTGGCAGCCCCAGCATTTT,CASSEWGWQPQHF
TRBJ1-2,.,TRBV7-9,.,TGTGCCAGCAGCCCCCCAAGGGAGGGAAACTATGGCTACACCTTC,CASSPPREGNYGYTF
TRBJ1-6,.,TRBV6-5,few,TGTGCCAGCAGGTCAGGGATATCACCCCTCCACTTT,CASRSGISPLHF
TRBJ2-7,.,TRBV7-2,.,TGTGCCAGCAGCCCCTCCTACGAGCAGTACTTC,CASSPSYEQYF
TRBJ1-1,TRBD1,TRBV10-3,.,TGTGCCATCAGTGATGGGACAGGGGGACGGAACACTGAAGCTTTCTTT,CAISDGTGGRNTEAFF
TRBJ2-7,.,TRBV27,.,TGTGCCAGCAGTTTAAATCCGGGGCGCCCCTACGAGCAGTACTTC,CASSLNPGRPYEQYF
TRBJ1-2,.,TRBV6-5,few,TGTGCCAGCAGTTCTCCAGGCGGCGACTATGGCTACACCTTC,CASSSPGGDYGYTF
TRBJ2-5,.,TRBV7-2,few,TGTGCCAGCAGCTTAGCGGGGCATCAAGAGACCCAGTACTTC,CASSLAGHQETQYF
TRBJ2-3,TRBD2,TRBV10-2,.,TGCGCCAGCAAGGGGACTAGCGGGCGAACGCAGTATTTT,CASKGTSGRTQYF
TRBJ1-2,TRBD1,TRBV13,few,TGTGCCAGCAGCGCGGGACAGACTCACGGTGGCTACACCTTC,CASSAGQTHGGYTF
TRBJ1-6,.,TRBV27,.,TGTGCCAGCAGTTTATCCACAGAGGGGTCGAATTCACCCCTCCACTTT,CASSLSTEGSNSPLHF
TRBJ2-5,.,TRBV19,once,TGTGCCAGTACCAAAGGACGGACTCCTCAAGAGACCCAGTACTTC,CASTKGRTPQETQYF
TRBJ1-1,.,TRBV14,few,TGTGCCAGCAGCCAACGGCCGGGCACTGAAGCTTTCTTT,CASSQRPGTEAFF
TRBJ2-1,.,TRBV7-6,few,TGTGCCAGCGCCCCGATACAGGGAAATATGGGCGAGCAGTTCTTC,CASAPIQGNMGEQFF
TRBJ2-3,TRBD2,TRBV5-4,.,TGTGCCAGCAGCTTGGAGGGACTAGGTCCAGATACGCAGTATTTT,CASSLEGLGPDTQYF
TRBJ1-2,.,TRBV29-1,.,TGCAGCGTTGACAGCCCAGTGAAAGCTAACTATGGCTACACCTTC,CSVDSPVKANYGYTF
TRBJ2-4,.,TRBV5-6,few,TGTGCCAGCAGGGCAAGGGGGAAGGCCAAAAACATTCAGTACTTC,CASRARGKAKNIQYF
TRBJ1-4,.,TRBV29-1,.,TGCAGCGTTTTTTTGGGGACTAATGAAAAACTGTTTTTT,CSVFLGTNEKLFF
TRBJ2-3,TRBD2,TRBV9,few,TGTGCCAGCAGCGTAGGCCTAGCGGGGACCACACACACAGATACGCAGTATTTT,CASSVGLAGTTHTDTQYF
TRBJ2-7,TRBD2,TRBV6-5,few,TGTGCCAGCAGGGCCAGCGGGGGATCCTACGAGCAGTACTTC,CASRASGGSYEQYF
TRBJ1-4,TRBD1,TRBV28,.,TGTGCCAGCAGTTCACCCGGGACAGCTAATGAAAAACTGTTTTTT,CASSSPGTANEKLFF
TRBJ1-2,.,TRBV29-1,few,TGCAGCGTTGACGTAGGCAACTATGGCTACACCTTC,CSVDVGNYGYTF
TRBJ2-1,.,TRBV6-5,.,TGTGCCAGCAGTTACTCCAGCATTGAGCAGTTCTTC,CASSYSSIEQFF
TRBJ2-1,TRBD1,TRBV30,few,TGTGCCTACGCTTTGGCAGGGGGTAGAGATGAGCAGTTCTTC,CAYALAGGRDEQFF
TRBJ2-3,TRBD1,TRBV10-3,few,TGTGCCATCAGTGAGGGACAGGTTGATGCAGATACGCAGTATTTT,CAISEGQVDADTQYF
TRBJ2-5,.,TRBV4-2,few,TGTGCCAGCAGCCAAGATCGGGGTCGAGAGACCCAGTACTTC,CASSQDRGRETQYF
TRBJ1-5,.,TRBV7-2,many,TGTGCCAGCAGCCAGGCGGGTCAGCCCCAGCATTTT,CASSQAGQPQHF
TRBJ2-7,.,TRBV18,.,TGTGCCAGCTCACCACCGGGAAACCAGGGTTACGAGCAGTACTTC,CASSPPGNQGYEQYF
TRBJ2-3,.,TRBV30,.,TGTGCCTGGAGTATACAGGAGTATTCGCAGTATTTT,CAWSIQEYSQYF